This TCR beta chain was recorded in a study of naive and memory T cell subsets. The sample holds many counts of this clonotype. Four PCR rounds used nested alpha and beta constant region primers plus the SP2 primer. TCRdb used MiXCR to reprocess the UMI-ligation and nested PCR reads, holding one entry per CDR3 protein. In the table there are fewer than 35,000 distinct CDR3 sequences, 6.5% to 8% of which are singletons. Stated treatment: skin biopsy from PPD injection site in Mantoux-positive individual. The library had UMIs added by 3' ligation of an oligonucleotide to TCR cDNA. The receptor's source is an adult in good health. This specimen consisted of skin, obtained from a tuberculin skin test site.

For the CDR3, the DNA is TGTGCCAGCAGCCAAGAAGTCTCGGGCAGGGGGCGTCTTAGTTCTGGAAACACCATATATTTT. Protein product: CASSQEVSGRGRLSSGNTIYF. The chain joins TRBV4-2 to TRBJ1-3; TRBD1 aligns across 8 bases. There are 21 residues in the CDR3. Germline trimming cut 0 bases from V and 1 base from J; bases unmatched to any gene: 17. CDR1 and CDR2 from the germline V gene are LGHNA and YNFKEQ.